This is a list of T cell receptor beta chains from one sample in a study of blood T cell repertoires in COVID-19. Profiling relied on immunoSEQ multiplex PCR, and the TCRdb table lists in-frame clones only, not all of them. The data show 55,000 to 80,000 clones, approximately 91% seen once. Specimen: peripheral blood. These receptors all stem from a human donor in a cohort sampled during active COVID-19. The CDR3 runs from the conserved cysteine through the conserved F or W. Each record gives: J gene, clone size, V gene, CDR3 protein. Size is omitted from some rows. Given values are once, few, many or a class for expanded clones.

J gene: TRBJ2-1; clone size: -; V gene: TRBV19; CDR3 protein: CASSRTSGRADEQFF
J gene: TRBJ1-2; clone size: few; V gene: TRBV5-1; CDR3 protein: CASSPTGDYGYTF
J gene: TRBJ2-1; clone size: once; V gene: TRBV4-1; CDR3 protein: CASSHAVPNEQFF
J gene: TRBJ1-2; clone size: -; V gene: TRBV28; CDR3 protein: CASSPPTGDPFWF
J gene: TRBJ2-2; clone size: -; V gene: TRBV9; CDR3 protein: CASSASAGYGELFF
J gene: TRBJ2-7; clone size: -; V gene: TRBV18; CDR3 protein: CASSLQGYEQYF
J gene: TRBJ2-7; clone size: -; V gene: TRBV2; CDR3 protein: CASSEGTGVEQYF
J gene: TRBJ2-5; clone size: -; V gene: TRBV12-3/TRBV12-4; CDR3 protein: CASSFPGMETQYF
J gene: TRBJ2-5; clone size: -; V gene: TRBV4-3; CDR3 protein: CASSQGTGSFETQYF
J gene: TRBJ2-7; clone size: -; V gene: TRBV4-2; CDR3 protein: CASSQGDRAQYF
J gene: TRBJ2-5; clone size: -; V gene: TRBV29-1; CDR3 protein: CSVEEQRRETQYF
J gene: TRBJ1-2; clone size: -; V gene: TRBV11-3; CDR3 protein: CASSKGGQLYGYTF
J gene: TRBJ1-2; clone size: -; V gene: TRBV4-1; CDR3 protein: CASSSGSPRGYTF
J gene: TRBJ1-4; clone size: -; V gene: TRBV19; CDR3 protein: CASSIRGREDEKLFF
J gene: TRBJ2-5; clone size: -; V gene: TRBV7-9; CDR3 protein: CASSSPGEGEKTQYF
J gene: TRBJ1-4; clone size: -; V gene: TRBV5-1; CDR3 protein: CASSPEQVTNEKLFF
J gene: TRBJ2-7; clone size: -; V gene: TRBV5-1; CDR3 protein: CASSPASSGRTRSYEQYF
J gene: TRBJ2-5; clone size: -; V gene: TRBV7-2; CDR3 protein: CASAALPQETQYF
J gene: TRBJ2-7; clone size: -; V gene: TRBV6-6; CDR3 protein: CASSNRQVESYEQYF
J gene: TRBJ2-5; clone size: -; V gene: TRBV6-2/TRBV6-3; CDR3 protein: CASSYGQKETQYF
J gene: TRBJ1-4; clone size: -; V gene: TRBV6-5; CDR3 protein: CASSRNSNEKLFF
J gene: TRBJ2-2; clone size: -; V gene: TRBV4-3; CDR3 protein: CASSPRLTRDRGTGELFF
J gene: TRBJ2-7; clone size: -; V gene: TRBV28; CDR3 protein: CASSLLGREEQYF
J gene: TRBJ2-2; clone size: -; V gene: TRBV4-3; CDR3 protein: CASSQDFVTGELFF
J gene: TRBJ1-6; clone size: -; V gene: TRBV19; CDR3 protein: CASSPTGYNSPLHF
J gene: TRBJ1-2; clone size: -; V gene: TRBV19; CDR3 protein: CASSQADGYTF
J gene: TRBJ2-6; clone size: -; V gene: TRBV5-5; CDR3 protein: CASSLSGQVGSSGANVLTF
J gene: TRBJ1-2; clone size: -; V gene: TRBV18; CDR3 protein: CAGTGQPYGYTF
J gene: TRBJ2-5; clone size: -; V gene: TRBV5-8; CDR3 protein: CASSFAGGLETQYF
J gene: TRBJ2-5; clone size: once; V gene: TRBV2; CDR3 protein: CASNQVGETQYF
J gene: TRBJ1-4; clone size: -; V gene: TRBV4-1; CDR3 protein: CASSYQTGGVGEKLFF
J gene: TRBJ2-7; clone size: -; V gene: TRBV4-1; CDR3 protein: CASSQYSGRQGTSTSYEQYF
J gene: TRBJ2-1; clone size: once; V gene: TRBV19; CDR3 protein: CASSIYSSGSYNEQFF
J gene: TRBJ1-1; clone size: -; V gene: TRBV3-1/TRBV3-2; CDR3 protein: CASSHDRGSVNTEAFF
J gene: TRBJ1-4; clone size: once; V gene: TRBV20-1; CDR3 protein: CSASPTVNEKLFF
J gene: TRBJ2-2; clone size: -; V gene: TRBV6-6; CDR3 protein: CASSSPGQIGVGELFF
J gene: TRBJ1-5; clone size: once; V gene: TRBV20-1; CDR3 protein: CSASLDRNQPQHF
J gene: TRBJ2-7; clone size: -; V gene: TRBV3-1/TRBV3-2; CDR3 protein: CASSPFSGRISSYEQYF
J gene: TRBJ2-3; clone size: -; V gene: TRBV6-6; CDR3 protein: CASRPPGQGPDTQYF
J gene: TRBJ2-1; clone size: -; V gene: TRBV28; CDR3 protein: CASSSGTRLGDEQFF
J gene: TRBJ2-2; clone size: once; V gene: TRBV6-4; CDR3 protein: CASSVNSGSLFSGELFF